A selection of T cell receptor beta chains follows, all from one sample in a study of tumor and adjacent non-tumor tissue in lung cancer. TCRdb analysed the multiplex PCR reads with MiXCR anew, one entry per CDR3 protein. The sample records about 98,000 distinct CDR3 sequences, 80% being singletons. Sequenced: distant non-tumor lung tissue. The receptors were gathered from a man aged 60 to 69 with small cell lung cancer. The CDR3 runs from the conserved cysteine through the conserved F or W. The D gene is left open where the match is weak. Expanded clones get a size class; other rows say once, few or many, or leave the size out.

v_gene	len	d_gene	j_gene	abundance	CDR3nt	CDR3aa
TRBV7-8	15	TRBD1	TRBJ1-2	.	TGTGCCAGCAGCCCCGAGGGACAGGGGGCGTTTGGTTACACCTTC	CASSPEGQGAFGYTF
TRBV29-1	12	.	TRBJ2-7	.	TGCAGCGTCCGGGACACTTCCCACGAGCAGTACTTC	CSVRDTSHEQYF
TRBV7-8	15	.	TRBJ1-4	.	TGTGCCAGCAACGAAGGGGTCTATCTAGGGGAAAAACTGTTTTTT	CASNEGVYLGEKLFF
TRBV11-2	16	.	TRBJ2-1	.	TGTGCCAGCAGCTTTCTGGGAGTGAGCTCCTACAACGAGCAGTTCTTC	CASSFLGVSSYNEQFF
TRBV12-3/TRBV12-4	14	TRBD2	TRBJ2-2	.	TGTGCCACATACAAGACTAGCGCTGGCGGGGAGCTGTTATTT	CATYKTSAGGELLF
TRBV12-3/TRBV12-4	15	TRBD1	TRBJ1-1	.	TGTGCCAGCAGGAGACTATCGACAGGGGGCACTGAAGCTTTCTTT	CASRRLSTGGTEAFF
TRBV4-2	17	.	TRBJ2-6	.	TGTGCCAGCAGCCCGGGGCAGGGCCACTCTGGGGCCAACGTCCTGACTTTC	CASSPGQGHSGANVLTF
TRBV11-3	16	.	TRBJ2-2	.	TGTGCCAGTAGCTTAACCGCTGGAGCGGTCACCGGGGAGCTGTTTTTT	CASSLTAGAVTGELFF
TRBV11-2	15	TRBD2	TRBJ2-1	many	TGTGCCAGCAGCTTCCTAGCGGGAGGGCCGGCTGAGCAGTTCTTC	CASSFLAGGPAEQFF
TRBV5-1	12	.	TRBJ2-7	few	TGCGCCAGCAGCAAGCAGGGCCACGAGCAGTACTTC	CASSKQGHEQYF
TRBV28	14	TRBD1	TRBJ2-7	few	TGTGCCAGCAGAATCGGTACAGGGGCCTACGAGCAGTACTTC	CASRIGTGAYEQYF
TRBV11-2	13	.	TRBJ1-1	.	TGTACCAGCAGCCACAACAGGAACACTGAAGCTTTCTTT	CTSSHNRNTEAFF
TRBV11-1	17	TRBD2	TRBJ2-1	.	TGTGCCAGCAGCTCAGAATCGAGGACTAGCGGGAGTGGTAAGCAGTTCTTC	CASSSESRTSGSGKQFF
TRBV28	11	.	TRBJ2-7	.	TGTGCCAGCAGTTCTCCGCGCGTGCAGAACTTC	CASSSPRVQNF
TRBV20-1	14	.	TRBJ2-3	.	TGCAGTGCTAGGCACCGGACGAGGGCTGATACGCAGTATTTT	CSARHRTRADTQYF
TRBV7-9	17	TRBD2	TRBJ2-3	.	TGTGCCATCAGCTTAAGTGGGCTAGCGGGAGCAAAAGATACGCAGTATTTT	CAISLSGLAGAKDTQYF
TRBV20-1	16	TRBD2	TRBJ2-7	.	TGCAGTGTTAGCGACTTACTAGCGCCAAGCTACTACGAGCAGTACTTC	CSVSDLLAPSYYEQYF
TRBV6-6	15	TRBD1	TRBJ1-6	.	TGTGCCAGCAGGCGGACAGGGGATCAGGATTCACCCTTCTACTTT	CASRRTGDQDSPFYF
TRBV7-8	13	.	TRBJ2-1	once	TGTGCCAGCAGCTTAGATTCCCGGGATGACCAGTTCTTC	CASSLDSRDDQFF
TRBV7-6	16	TRBD2	TRBJ2-2	.	TGTGCCACTAACTACGGCGGGAGGAAGAACGCCATGGAGCTGTTTTTT	CATNYGGRKNAMELFF
TRBV13	17	.	TRBJ1-6	.	TGTGCCAGGAGGCAAAATGACGGAAGCTCCTATAATTCACCCATCCACTTT	CARRQNDGSSYNSPIHF
TRBV4-2	16	.	TRBJ1-5	.	TGTGCCAGCAGCCGGCGTCATGATATAGACGATCAGCCCCAGCATTTT	CASSRRHDIDDQPQHF
TRBV29-1	13	.	TRBJ1-4	.	TGCAGCATTCCGACCCCGGAGGGGGAAAAACTGTTTTTT	CSIPTPEGEKLFF
TRBV20-1	18	TRBD1	TRBJ1-1	.	TGCAGTGCTAGAGATCTCTACAGGGGCGGAGGAGGGAGCACTGAAGCTTCCTTC	CSARDLYRGGGGSTEASF
TRBV29-1	12	.	TRBJ2-7	.	TGCAGCGCCCGGGACACCTCCGACGGGCAGTGCTTC	CSARDTSDGQCF
TRBV12-3/TRBV12-4	17	TRBD2	TRBJ2-3	.	TGTGCCAGCAACTCCCGACGAACTAGCGGGAGAGGTGATACGCGGTATTTT	CASNSRRTSGRGDTRYF